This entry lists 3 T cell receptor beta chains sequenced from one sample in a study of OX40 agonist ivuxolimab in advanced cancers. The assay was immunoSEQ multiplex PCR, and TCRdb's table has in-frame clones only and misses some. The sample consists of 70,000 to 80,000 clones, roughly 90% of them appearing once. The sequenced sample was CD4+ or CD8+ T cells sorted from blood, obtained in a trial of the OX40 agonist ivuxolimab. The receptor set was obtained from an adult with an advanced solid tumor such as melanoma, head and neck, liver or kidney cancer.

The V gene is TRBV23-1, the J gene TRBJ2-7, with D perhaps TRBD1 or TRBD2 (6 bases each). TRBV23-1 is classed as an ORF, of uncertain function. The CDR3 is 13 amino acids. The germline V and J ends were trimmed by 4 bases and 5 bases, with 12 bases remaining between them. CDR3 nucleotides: TGCGCCAGCAGTCGATGGGGGGCCCACGAGCAGTACTTC. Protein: CASSRWGAHEQYF.

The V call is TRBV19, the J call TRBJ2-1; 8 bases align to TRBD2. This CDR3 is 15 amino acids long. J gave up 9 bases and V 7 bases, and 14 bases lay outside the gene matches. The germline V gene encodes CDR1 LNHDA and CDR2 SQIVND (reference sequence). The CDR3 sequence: CASTLRGLDSLEQFF. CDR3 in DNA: TGTGCCAGTACCCTCCGGGGACTAGATAGTCTTGAGCAGTTCTTC.

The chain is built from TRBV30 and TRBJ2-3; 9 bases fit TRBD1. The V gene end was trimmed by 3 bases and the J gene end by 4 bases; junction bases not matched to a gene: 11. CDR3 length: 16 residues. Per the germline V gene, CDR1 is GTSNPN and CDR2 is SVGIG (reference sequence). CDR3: CAWSARQGGGADTQYF. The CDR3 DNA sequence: TGTGCCTGGAGCGCCCGACAGGGGGGAGGCGCAGATACGCAGTATTTT.